Sequencing of this T cell receptor (beta chain) was carried out in a study of identical twins. Broader study findings: Findings depended on cross-sectional statistics rather than tracking the same donors.

Template switching added a universal primer site, and cDNA bore unique molecular identifiers. Each CDR3 protein is one row after TCRdb ran MiXCR on the 5' RACE reads. The sample shows roughly 1.6 million distinct CDR3 sequences, under 35% of them seen only once. The CDR3 totals 16 residues. The trim removed 3 bases at V and 5 bases at J, leaving 11 bases unmatched. The V gene's germline CDR1 is DFQATT and CDR2 SNEGSKA (reference sequence). This clonotype was observed a handful of times. Its antigen is currently unknown. Sequenced material: cord blood. The receptor's source is a newborn girl in good health. This rearrangement joins TRBV20-1 to TRBJ1-2, with 11 bases that match TRBD1. The CDR3 DNA follows: TGCAGTGCTAGGGGAATCCCGGGACAGGGGGGGTATGGCTACACCTTC. Residues: CSARGIPGQGGYGYTF.